These 20 T cell receptor beta chains came from one sample sequenced in a study of Tregs in tolerant kidney transplant recipients. The nonmyeloablative bone marrow transplants came from related graft donors, with transient mixed chimerism. The data were produced by immunoSEQ multiplex PCR, yet TCRdb's version contains in-frame clones alone and is incomplete. The repertoire holds about 64,000 clones, with roughly 86% as singletons. The source material was CD4+ T cells from blood (PBMCs), sampled 6 months after the transplant. The receptor source for this set is a human patient who received a combined kidney and bone marrow transplant. The graft donor may have contributed some T cells.

This chain links TRBV2 with TRBJ2-2; D possibly corresponds to TRBD2 (5 bases). Germline V gene sequence: CDR1 SNHLY, CDR2 FYNNEI. The V gene lost 6 bases and the J gene lost 5 bases, with 7 bases spanning the gap. The CDR3 is made up of 12 amino acids. The CDR3 DNA is TGTGCCAGCAGGAGGGATACCGGGGAGCTGTTTTTT. It codes for CASRRDTGELFF. The full variable domain, rest sourced from reference TRBV2 and TRBJ2-2, is EPEVTQTPSHQVTQMGQEVILRCVPISNHLYFYWYRQILGQKVEFLVSFYNNEISEKSEIFDDQFSVERPDGSNFTLKIRSTKLEDSAMYFCASRRDTGELFFGEGSRLTVL.

This clone appeared a single time. The rearrangement uses TRBV29-1 and TRBJ2-2; 8 bases are shared with TRBD2. CDR3 length: 16 amino acids. Germline V gene sequence: CDR1 SQVTM, CDR2 ANQGSEA. V gave up 3 bases and J gave up 6 bases; unmatched junction bases: 12. Here the CDR3 DNA reads TGCAGCGTTGAGGTTTCCGGGAGGGTTTACGCCGGGGAGCTGTTTTTT. Translated, it gives CSVEVSGRVYAGELFF.

The rearrangement uses TRBV14 and TRBJ2-1, with D maybe TRBD2 (6 bases). This CDR3 is 15 amino acids long. Trimming took off 2 bases at V and 12 bases at J, with 20 bases between the two ends. The germline V gene has CDR1 SGHDN and CDR2 FVKESK. DNA for the CDR3: TGTGCCAGCAGCCAACGTACGGGGTCGGGGGTTTCGCAGTTCTTC. It is translated as CASSQRTGSGVSQFF.

The rearrangement links TRBV6-6 to TRBJ2-7, with D perhaps matching TRBD2 (5 bases). Trimming shortened V by 4 bases and J by 6 bases, and 16 bases separated the two germline ends. This CDR3 has 14 residues. CDR1 is MNHNY, CDR2 SVGAGI, per germline (reference sequence). The CDR3 loop is CASSFPGRGGEQYF. In nucleotides, the CDR3 is TGTGCCAGCAGTTTCCCTGGACGGGGTGGCGAGCAGTACTTC.

The rearrangement joins TRBV6-1 to TRBJ1-2, with a weak D call TRBD1 (5 bases). The CDR3 is made up of 14 amino acids. Trimming pared 2 bases from V and 11 bases from J, leaving 18 bases between. Germline V CDR1 and CDR2: MNHNS, SASEGT. The CDR3 DNA follows: TGTGCCAGCAGTGAACCGGGGGGTAGATTAGGTTACACCTTC. It encodes CASSEPGGRLGYTF.

V is TRBV7-8 and J is TRBJ2-5; 9 bases are shared with TRBD1. Matching the DNA end better, TRBJ2-7 makes the J call doubtful. The CDR3 runs to 14 residues. The germline CDR1 and CDR2 sequences are SGHVS and FQNEAQ. CDR3 region: CASSFPGQGHEQYF. The CDR3 DNA reads TGTGCCAGCAGCTTTCCGGGACAGGGCCACGAGCAGTACTTC.

The rearrangement uses TRBV4-2 and TRBJ2-5, with a tentative D call TRBD2 (6 bases). CDR3 length: 15 residues. CDR1 and CDR2 (germline): LGHNA, YNFKEQ. The V end lost 0 bases, the J end lost 4 bases, and 12 bases lay between the germline ends. The DNA of the CDR3 is TGTGCCAGCAGCCAAGATCTTTGGGGGGTAGAGACCCAGTACTTC. Translation gives CASSQDLWGVETQYF.

The chain is built from TRBV10-3 and TRBJ2-1; 11 nucleotides line up with TRBD2. Germline loops: CDR1 ENHRY, CDR2 SYGVKD. The CDR3 extends over 15 amino acids. V lost 6 bases to trimming and J lost 4 bases; unmatched junction nucleotides: 5. Written as DNA, the CDR3 is TGTGCCATCAGCCTCACTAGCGGGAGTTACAATGAGCAGTTCTTC. This codes for CAISLTSGSYNEQFF.

This clone turned up a few times. The rearrangement links TRBV5-4 to TRBJ1-2, with 9 bases matching TRBD1. Germline V gene lookup returns CDR1 SGHNT and CDR2 YYREEE (reference sequence). J lost 0 bases, V lost 3 bases, and 3 bases had no gene match. The CDR3 contains 15 residues. CDR3 nucleotide sequence: TGTGCCAGCAGCTCCCGGGACAGGGCTAACTATGGCTACACCTTC. Translation gives CASSSRDRANYGYTF.

V usage is TRBV5-1 and J usage is TRBJ1-2; 11 bases fit TRBD1. CDR3 length: 15 amino acids. J gave up 3 bases and V 4 bases, and 5 bases lay outside the gene matches. Per the germline V gene, CDR1 is SGHRS and CDR2 is YFSETQ. The CDR3 loop reads CASSHGDRGYYGYTF. As DNA, the CDR3 is TGCGCCAGCAGCCATGGGGACAGGGGGTACTATGGCTACACCTTC.

The chain has TRBV5-1 and TRBJ1-5; D gene uncertain. Germline V gives CDR1 SGHRS, CDR2 YFSETQ. V was shortened by 1 base and J by 1 base, with 6 bases between the two germline ends. The CDR3 has 14 residues. CDR3 DNA: TGCGCCAGCAGCTTGAGCGGGAGCAATCAGCCCCAGCATTTT. This codes for CASSLSGSNQPQHF. Full variable domain (rest looked up from reference TRBV5-1 and TRBJ1-5): KAGVTQTPRYLIKTRGQQVTLSCSPISGHRSVSWYQQTPGQGLQFLFEYFSETQRNKGNFPGRFSGRQFSNSRSEMNVSTLELGDSALYLCASSLSGSNQPQHFGDGTRLSIL.

The V call is TRBV10-3, the J call TRBJ2-7, with 9 bases lining up with TRBD1. The CDR3 spans 15 residues. Germline trimming cut 7 bases from V and 4 bases from J; bases unmatched to any gene: 11. The V gene's germline CDR1 is ENHRY and CDR2 SYGVKD. CDR3: CAINRQGGSGYEQYF. In DNA, the CDR3 is TGTGCCATCAATCGACAGGGGGGGAGCGGGTACGAGCAGTACTTC.

The rearrangement joins TRBV18 to TRBJ2-5; TRBD1 aligns across 9 bases. Germline V gene sequence: CDR1 KGHSH, CDR2 LQKENI. This CDR3 contains 15 residues. With V trimmed by 2 bases and J by 1 base, 2 bases remained unmatched. CDR3 in amino acids: CASSPYRGPQETQYF. The CDR3 DNA reads TGTGCCAGCTCACCATACAGGGGGCCCCAAGAGACCCAGTACTTC.

This chain joins TRBV2 and TRBJ2-2; TRBD1 is a possible D gene (6 bases). V dropped 2 bases and J dropped 6 bases, with 16 bases sitting between them. The CDR3 runs 16 residues. From germline, CDR1 is SNHLY and CDR2 FYNNEI. The CDR3, as DNA: TGTGCCAGCAGTGAAAGGAGGAACAGGGCGGCCGGGGAGCTGTTTTTT. It yields the protein CASSERRNRAAGELFF.

This chain joins TRBV4-2 and TRBJ2-3; 11 bases map to TRBD2. Germline CDR1 LGHNA, CDR2 YNFKEQ. The trim removed 0 bases at V and 0 bases at J, leaving 8 bases unmatched. The length of the CDR3 is 19 residues. This CDR3 reads CASSQDRSGGAFSTDTQYF. CDR3 sequence (DNA): TGTGCCAGCAGCCAAGATCGTAGCGGGGGGGCTTTTAGCACAGATACGCAGTATTTT.

V is TRBV7-8 and J is TRBJ2-7, with D possibly matching TRBD1 (6 bases). V shed 5 bases and J shed 2 bases, with 13 bases lying between them. CDR3 length equals 14 residues. The germline V gene has CDR1 SGHVS and CDR2 FQNEAQ. In DNA, the CDR3 is TGTGCCAGCAGCATCCGCAGGGGAACCTACGAGCAGTACTTC. The encoded protein is CASSIRRGTYEQYF.

Concerning this clone: One junction end disagrees with the germline gene, perhaps due to a read error. This CDR3 is also generated by other DNA sequences in the sample. The V call is TRBV15, the J call TRBJ1-6, with a possible D match to TRBD1 (5 bases). CDR3 length: 13 residues. Per germline, CDR1 LNHNV and CDR2 YYDKDF (reference sequence). CDR3 in amino acids: CATSRRQNSPLHF. The CDR3 region has the DNA TGTGCCACCAGCAGAAGACAGAATTCCCCCCTCCACTTT. Full variable domain (missing parts from reference TRBV15 and TRBJ1-6): DAMVIQNPRYQVTQFGKPVTLSCSQTLNHNVMYWYQQKSSQAPKLLFHYYDKDFNNEADTPDNFQSRRPNTSFCFLDIRSPGLGDTAMYLCATSRRQNSPLHFGNGTRLTVT.

J is TRBJ2-7 and V is TRBV4-1; a weak D match, TRBD1 (6 bases). The CDR3 is 15 residues long. The germline CDR1 and CDR2 sequences are MGHRA and YSYEKL. With 1 base removed from V and 6 bases from J, the gap between germline ends came to 16 bases. As DNA, the CDR3 is TGCGCCAGCAGCCAAGGAACGGCAGGGGCACGCGAGCAGTACTTC. It yields the protein CASSQGTAGAREQYF.

The V gene is TRBV7-6, the J gene TRBJ1-2; a weak D match, TRBD1 (5 bases). Germline V gene data show CDR1 as SGHVS and CDR2 as FNYEAQ. V dropped 3 bases and J dropped 4 bases, with 15 bases sitting between them. The CDR3 extends over 15 amino acids. In DNA form, the CDR3 reads TGTGCCAGCAGCTTTTCATTTGGGGGGGGCTATGGCTACACCTTC. Protein sequence: CASSFSFGGGYGYTF.

The genes are TRBV9 and TRBJ2-5, with D perhaps TRBD2 (6 bases). The CDR3 is made up of 16 amino acids. The germline V gene has CDR1 SGDLS and CDR2 YYNGEE. V lost 0 bases, J lost 5 bases, and 17 bases lay in between. The CDR3 nucleotides are TGTGCCAGCAGCGTAGTGGGAGGCGGTTCAGGGGAGACCCAGTACTTC. Translating gives CASSVVGGGSGETQYF.